This T cell receptor beta chain originates from a study of blood T cell repertoires in COVID-19. Study-level information: The analysed material was cDNA or gDNA that came from T cells, B-cell-depleted T cells, or PBMCs.

The assay was immunoSEQ multiplex PCR, and TCRdb's table has in-frame clones only and misses some. The table has some 200,000 clones, 83% seen once. Germline V lookup: CDR1 LNHDA, CDR2 SQIVND (reference sequence). V lost 6 bases and J 0 bases, leaving 9 bases between the germline ends. This CDR3 comprises 14 residues. The J gene is TRBJ2-1, the V gene TRBV19, with D tentatively TRBD1 (6 bases). The sequence was collected from a woman aged 45-59 years who had been exposed to COVID-19. Sequencing was performed on PBMCs or T cells enriched from blood (not recorded which). The CDR3 spells CASRQGPSYNEQFF. In DNA form, the CDR3 reads TGTGCCAGTAGACAGGGTCCCTCCTACAATGAGCAGTTCTTC.